Listed below are T cell receptor beta chains from one sample, sequenced in a study of shared clonotypes between healthy human individuals. Produced via immunoSEQ multiplex PCR; TCRdb's table is partial and in-frame only. Among around 720,000 clones, around four fifths were seen once, and the ten largest hold around 1.8%. The sample comprised memory CD4+ T cells sorted from blood. The receptors here all came from a woman aged 25 to 45 in good health. Each CDR3 is given with its conserved first and last residue. D genes are given only for firm matches. Rows may omit the clone size; those that give it use once, few, many or a size class.

D gene,J gene,clone size,V gene,CDR3 protein,CDR3 DNA
TRBD1,TRBJ2-7,-,TRBV11-1,CASSDRTGTYEQYF,TGTGCCAGCAGCGATAGGACAGGGACCTACGAGCAGTACTTC
-,TRBJ2-6,-,TRBV27,CASSFLASGANVLTF,TGTGCCAGCAGTTTTCTGGCCTCTGGGGCCAACGTCCTGACTTTC
-,TRBJ1-3,-,TRBV7-3,CASSLGSGNTIYF,TGTGCCAGCAGCTTAGGGTCTGGAAACACCATATATTTT
TRBD2,TRBJ2-7,-,TRBV9,CASSASGTSGHEQYF,TGTGCCAGCAGCGCCTCCGGGACTAGCGGCCACGAGCAGTACTTC
-,TRBJ2-7,-,TRBV6-1,CASSAGTGMPYEQYF,TGTGCCAGCAGTGCCGGGACTGGGATGCCCTACGAGCAGTACTTC
TRBD1,TRBJ1-5,-,TRBV6-1,CATLIHRGQNQPQHF,TGTGCCACCCTGATCCACAGGGGTCAAAATCAGCCCCAGCATTTT
-,TRBJ2-7,-,TRBV21-1,CASSKSPYF,TGTGCCAGCAGCAAATCGCCGTACTTC
-,TRBJ1-3,-,TRBV19,CASSTAGSSGNTIYF,TGTGCCAGTAGTACCGCAGGGTCATCTGGAAACACCATATATTTT
TRBD1,TRBJ2-7,-,TRBV6-5,CASTRTGRGYEQYF,TGTGCCAGCACCCGGACAGGGAGAGGATACGAGCAGTACTTC
-,TRBJ2-1,many,TRBV28,CASGKYNEQFF,TGTGCCAGCGGAAAGTACAATGAGCAGTTCTTC
-,TRBJ2-2,-,TRBV5-1,CASSPGTFNTGELFF,TGCGCCAGCAGCCCTGGGACATTTAACACCGGGGAGCTGTTTTTT
-,TRBJ2-5,-,TRBV29-1,CTAFHRGETQYF,TGCACCGCGTTCCATCGGGGGGAGACCCAGTACTTC
TRBD2,TRBJ2-2,-,TRBV4-1,CASSQLGLAVYGTGELFF,TGCGCCAGCAGCCAACTCGGACTAGCGGTATATGGCACCGGGGAGCTGTTTTTT
TRBD2,TRBJ2-1,-,TRBV30,CAWRSNLYEGLAGEVCSYNEQFF,TGTGCCTGGAGATCCAATCTGTACGAGGGACTAGCGGGAGAGGTGTGTTCCTACAATGAGCAGTTCTTC
TRBD2,TRBJ2-1,-,TRBV19,CASRKDRLAGGPEQFF,TGTGCCAGTAGAAAGGATAGACTAGCGGGAGGTCCTGAGCAGTTCTTC
TRBD1,TRBJ1-1,-,TRBV6-1,CASSVDPDRVDTEAFF,TGTGCCAGCAGTGTAGACCCCGACAGGGTAGACACTGAAGCTTTCTTT
-,TRBJ1-1,-,TRBV7-9,CASSLASAGATEAFF,TGTGCCAGCAGCTTAGCTTCGGCAGGGGCCACTGAAGCTTTCTTT
-,TRBJ1-1,-,TRBV10-3,CAISSTEKIEAFF,TGTGCCATCAGTTCGACTGAGAAGATTGAAGCTTTCTTT
-,TRBJ1-4,-,TRBV5-6,CASSFLQGGEKLFF,TGTGCCAGCAGCTTCTTACAGGGAGGGGAAAAACTGTTTTTT
-,TRBJ1-2,-,TRBV28,CASSLQEGVGGYTF,TGTGCCAGCAGTTTACAGGAAGGGGTTGGTGGCTACACCTTC
-,TRBJ1-5,many,TRBV19,CASSMMSNQPQHF,TGTGCCAGTAGCATGATGAGCAATCAGCCCCAGCATTTT
-,TRBJ2-7,-,TRBV28,CASSSPGRGKVAQYF,TGTGCCAGCAGCTCGCCGGGACGAGGGAAGGTCGCGCAGTACTTC
-,TRBJ2-7,-,TRBV10-3,CAIRSSRGSYEQYF,TGTGCCATCAGGAGCAGTCGGGGCTCCTACGAGCAGTACTTC
TRBD2,TRBJ2-7,once,TRBV25-1,CASSESGGSGRIYEQYF,TGTGCCAGCAGTGAAAGTGGGGGTAGCGGGAGGATCTACGAGCAGTACTTC
TRBD1,TRBJ1-2,few,TRBV18,CASSPTGDYGYTF,TGTGCCAGCTCACCAACAGGGGACTATGGCTACACCTTC
-,TRBJ1-1,-,TRBV18,CASSPARGLMNTEAFF,TGTGCCAGCTCACCGGCCAGGGGTCTCATGAACACTGAAGCTTTCTTT
-,TRBJ2-4,-,TRBV28,CATITPGAKNIQYF,TGTGCCACCATAACACCGGGGGCCAAAAACATTCAGTACTTC
-,TRBJ2-7,-,TRBV7-9,CASLVGYEQYF,TGTGCCAGCCTCGTGGGGTACGAGCAGTACTTC
TRBD2,TRBJ2-7,-,TRBV28,CASSKAGARSYEQYF,TGTGCCAGCAGTAAAGCGGGAGCCCGCAGTTACGAGCAGTACTTC
-,TRBJ2-1,-,TRBV7-9,CASRGKGAAYNEQFF,TGTGCCAGCAGGGGTAAAGGGGCAGCCTACAATGAGCAGTTCTTC
-,TRBJ2-5,-,TRBV6-5,CASSYLGVETQYF,TGTGCCAGCAGTTACTTGGGAGTGGAGACCCAGTACTTC
TRBD1,TRBJ2-7,-,TRBV18,CASSPGQGSYEQYF,TGTGCCAGCTCACCTGGACAGGGTAGCTACGAGCAGTACTTC
-,TRBJ2-1,many,TRBV19,CASSMESLYRDEQFF,TGTGCCAGTAGTATGGAAAGTCTATATAGAGATGAGCAGTTCTTC
-,TRBJ2-7,many,TRBV5-8,CASSLAGTPEQYF,TGTGCCAGCAGCTTGGCGGGAACCCCCGAGCAGTACTTC
-,TRBJ1-1,-,TRBV2,CASARTVNTEAFF,TGTGCCAGCGCTCGAACGGTAAACACTGAAGCTTTCTTT
-,TRBJ1-1,-,TRBV6-6,CASTAQGMNTEAFF,TGTGCCAGCACCGCGCAGGGCATGAACACTGAAGCTTTCTTT
-,TRBJ1-1,-,TRBV5-1,CASSLGTQATEAFF,TGCGCCAGCAGCTTGGGGACCCAGGCCACTGAAGCTTTCTTT
-,TRBJ1-1,few,TRBV5-6,CASSLARGTTEAFF,TGTGCCAGCAGCTTGGCCAGGGGTACCACTGAAGCTTTCTTT
TRBD1,TRBJ1-2,-,TRBV5-4,CASSLGGGQYGSYTF,TGTGCCAGCAGCTTGGGCGGGGGACAGTATGGAAGCTACACCTTC
-,TRBJ1-1,-,TRBV5-1,CASSFDSQSGTEAFF,TGCGCCAGCAGCTTTGACAGTCAAAGTGGCACTGAAGCTTTCTTT
TRBD2,TRBJ2-2,-,TRBV7-6,CASSLLAELTGELFF,TGTGCCAGCAGCTTACTAGCGGAGCTCACCGGGGAGCTGTTTTTT
-,TRBJ2-3,-,TRBV29-1,CSVEGGATDTQYF,TGCAGCGTTGAGGGGGGGGCCACAGATACGCAGTATTTT
-,TRBJ1-2,-,TRBV30,CAWSNLGDYGYTF,TGTGCCTGGAGTAACCTGGGGGACTATGGCTACACCTTC
TRBD2,TRBJ2-7,-,TRBV7-9,CASSLGGLAGTDEQYF,TGTGCCAGCAGCTTAGGAGGACTAGCGGGAACGGACGAGCAGTACTTC
TRBD1,TRBJ2-7,-,TRBV6-4,CASRTGGSYEQYF,TGTGCCAGTAGGACAGGGGGGTCCTACGAGCAGTACTTC
-,TRBJ2-1,-,TRBV28,CASTPAGTQRGNEQFF,TGTGCCAGCACCCCCGCCGGGACCCAAAGGGGCAATGAGCAGTTCTTC